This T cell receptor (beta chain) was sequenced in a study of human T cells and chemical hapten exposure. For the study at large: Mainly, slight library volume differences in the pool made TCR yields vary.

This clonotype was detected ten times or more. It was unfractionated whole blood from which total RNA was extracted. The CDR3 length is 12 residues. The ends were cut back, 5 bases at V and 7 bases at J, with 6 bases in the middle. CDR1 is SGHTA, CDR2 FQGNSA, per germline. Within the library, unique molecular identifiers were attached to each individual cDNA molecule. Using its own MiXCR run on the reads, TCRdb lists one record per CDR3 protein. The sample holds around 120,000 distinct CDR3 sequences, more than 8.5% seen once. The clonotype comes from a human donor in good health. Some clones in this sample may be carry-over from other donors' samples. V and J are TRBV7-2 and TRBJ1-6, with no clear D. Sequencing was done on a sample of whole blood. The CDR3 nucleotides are TGTGCCAGCAGCCACTCAAATTCACCCCTCCACTTT. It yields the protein CASSHSNSPLHF. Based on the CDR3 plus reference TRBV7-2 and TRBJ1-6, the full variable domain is GAGVSQSPSNKVTEKGKDVELRCDPISGHTALYWYRQSLGQGLEFLIYFQGNSAPDKSGLPSDRFSAERTGGSVSTLTIQRTQQEDSAVYLCASSHSNSPLHFGNGTRLTVT.